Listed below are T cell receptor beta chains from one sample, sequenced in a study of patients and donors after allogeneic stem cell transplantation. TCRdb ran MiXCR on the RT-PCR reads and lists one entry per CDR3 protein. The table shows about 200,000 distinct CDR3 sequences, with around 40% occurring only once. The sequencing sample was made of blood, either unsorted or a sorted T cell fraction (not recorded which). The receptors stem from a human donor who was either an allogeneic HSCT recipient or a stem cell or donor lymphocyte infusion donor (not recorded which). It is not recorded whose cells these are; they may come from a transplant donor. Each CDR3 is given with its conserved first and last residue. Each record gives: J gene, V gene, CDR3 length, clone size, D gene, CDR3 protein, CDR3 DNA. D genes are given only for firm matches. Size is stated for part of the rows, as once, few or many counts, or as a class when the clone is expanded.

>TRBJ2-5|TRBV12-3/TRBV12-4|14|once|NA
CASSLSPRQETQYF
TGTGCCAGCAGTTTAAGTCCGAGACAAGAGACCCAGTACTTC
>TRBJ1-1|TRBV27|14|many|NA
CASSLTGGNTEAFF
TGTGCCAGCAGTTTGACAGGAGGGAACACTGAAGCTTTCTTT
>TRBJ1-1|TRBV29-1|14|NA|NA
CSVLFWGAGAEAFF
TGCAGCGTTCTCTTCTGGGGGGCAGGTGCTGAAGCTTTCTTT
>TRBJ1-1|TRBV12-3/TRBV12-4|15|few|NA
CASAPSHRAIDEAFF
TGTGCCAGCGCTCCATCCCACAGGGCGATCGATGAAGCTTTCTTT
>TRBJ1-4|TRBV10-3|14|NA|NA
CAISDRGANEKLFF
TGTGCCATCAGTGATAGGGGAGCGAATGAAAAACTGTTTTTT
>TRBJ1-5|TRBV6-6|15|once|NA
CASNQGQLRNQPQHF
TGTGCCAGCAACCAGGGCCAGCTAAGAAATCAGCCCCAGCATTTT
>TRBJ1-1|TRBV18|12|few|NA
CASSPSGTEAFF
TGCGCCAGCAGCCCCAGCGGGACTGAAGCTTTCTTT
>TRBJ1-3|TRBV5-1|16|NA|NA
CASSSVTSRPGNTIYF
TGCGCCAGCAGCTCGGTTACATCTCGCCCCGGAAACACCATATATTTT
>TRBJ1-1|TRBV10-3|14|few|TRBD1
CAIRDGQENTEAFF
TGTGCCATCAGGGATGGACAGGAGAACACTGAAGCTTTCTTT
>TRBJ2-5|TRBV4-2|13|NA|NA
CASSQDQGETQYF
TGTGCCAGCAGCCAAGATCAGGGAGAGACCCAGTACTTC
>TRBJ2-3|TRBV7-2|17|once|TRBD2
CASSLFGGGAPTDTQYF
TGTGCCAGCAGCTTATTCGGCGGGGGGGCTCCCACAGATACGCAGTATTTT
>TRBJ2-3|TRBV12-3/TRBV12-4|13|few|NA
CASTAMSTDTQYF
TGTGCCAGCACAGCTATGAGCACAGATACGCAGTATTTT
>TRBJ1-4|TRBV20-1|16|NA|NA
CSARDKVPATNEKLFF
TGCAGTGCTAGAGATAAAGTGCCTGCAACTAATGAAAAACTGTTTTTT
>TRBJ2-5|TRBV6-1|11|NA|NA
CASRQQETQYF
TGTGCCAGCAGACAGCAAGAGACCCAGTACTTC
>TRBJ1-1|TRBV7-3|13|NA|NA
CASRLTLNTEAFF
TGTGCCAGCAGACTTACTCTGAACACTGAAGCTTTCTTT
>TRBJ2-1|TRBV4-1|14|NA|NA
CASSKQGGENEQFF
TGCGCCAGCAGCAAACAGGGGGGGGAGAATGAGCAGTTCTTC
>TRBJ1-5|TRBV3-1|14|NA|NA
CASSQEGGLQPQHF
TGTGCCAGCAGCCAAGAGGGGGGGTTGCAGCCCCAGCATTTT
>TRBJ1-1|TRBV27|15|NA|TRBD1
CASSALGQLNTEAFF
TGTGCCAGCAGCGCCCTGGGACAGTTGAACACTGAAGCTTTCTTT
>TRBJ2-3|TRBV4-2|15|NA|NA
CASSQESLVLDTQYF
TGTGCCAGCAGCCAAGAAAGTCTAGTCCTTGATACGCAGTATTTT
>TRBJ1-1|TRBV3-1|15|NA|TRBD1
CASSYRTGRGTEAFF
TGTGCCAGCAGCTATAGGACAGGGAGAGGCACTGAAGCTTTCTTT
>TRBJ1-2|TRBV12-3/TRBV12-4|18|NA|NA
CASSPPRGHGRRYYGYTF
TGTGCCAGCAGTCCCCCGAGGGGACACGGGAGAAGGTACTATGGCTACACCTTC
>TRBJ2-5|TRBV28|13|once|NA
CASTGTTEETQYF
TGTGCCAGCACCGGGACAACCGAAGAGACCCAGTACTTC
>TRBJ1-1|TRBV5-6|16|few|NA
CASSSGVPISGTEAFF
TGTGCCAGCAGCTCCGGTGTTCCTATCTCAGGGACTGAAGCTTTCTTT
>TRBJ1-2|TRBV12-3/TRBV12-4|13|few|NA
CASSPGDGWGYTF
TGTGCCAGCAGTCCGGGGGACGGATGGGGCTACACCTTC
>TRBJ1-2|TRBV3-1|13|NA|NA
CASSRAGDYGYTF
TGTGCCAGCAGCCGGGCCGGGGACTATGGCTACACCTTC
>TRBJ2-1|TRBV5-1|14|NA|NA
CASSLSGPPNEQFF
TGCGCCAGCAGCTTGTCGGGACCACCCAATGAGCAGTTCTTC
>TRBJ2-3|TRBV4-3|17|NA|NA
CASSQDTRAPSTDTQYF
TGCGCCAGCAGCCAAGATACGAGGGCGCCTAGCACAGATACGCAGTATTTT
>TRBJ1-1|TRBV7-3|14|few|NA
CASSLTGRGTEAFF
TGTGCCAGCAGCTTAACAGGGAGGGGGACTGAAGCTTTCTTT
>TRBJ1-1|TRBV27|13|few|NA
CASSFFANTEAFF
TGTGCCAGCAGTTTTTTCGCGAACACTGAAGCTTTCTTT
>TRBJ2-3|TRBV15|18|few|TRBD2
CATSRETLAGVNTDTQYF
TGTGCCACCAGCAGAGAAACCCTAGCGGGGGTAAACACAGATACGCAGTATTTT
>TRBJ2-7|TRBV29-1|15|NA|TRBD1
CSVEFVGTESYEQYF
TGCAGCGTTGAATTTGTAGGGACAGAGTCCTACGAGCAGTACTTC
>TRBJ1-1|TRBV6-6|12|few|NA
CASSSRDTEAFF
TGTGCCAGCTCGTCTCGGGACACTGAAGCTTTCTTT
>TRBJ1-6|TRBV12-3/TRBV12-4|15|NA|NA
CASSSLGPGNSPLHF
TGTGCCAGCAGCTCGCTCGGGCCGGGAAATTCACCCCTCCACTTT
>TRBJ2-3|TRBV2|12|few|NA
CASLAGTDTQYF
TGTGCCAGCCTAGCAGGCACAGATACGCAGTATTTT
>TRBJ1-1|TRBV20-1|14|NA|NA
CSARTHIRNTEAFF
TGCAGTGCCAGAACACATATTAGGAACACTGAAGCTTTCTTT
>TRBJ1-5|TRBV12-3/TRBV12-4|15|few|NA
CASSLAGESNQPQHF
TGTGCCAGCAGTTTAGCAGGGGAGAGCAATCAGCCCCAGCATTTT
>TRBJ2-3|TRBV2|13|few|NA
CASSVEGVDTQYF
TGTGCCAGCAGTGTAGAGGGGGTAGATACGCAGTATTTT
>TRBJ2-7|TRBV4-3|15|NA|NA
CASSQVNTRTYEQYF
TGCGCCAGCAGCCAAGTAAACACTCGAACCTACGAGCAGTACTTC
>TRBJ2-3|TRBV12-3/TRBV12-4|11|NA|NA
CASSYSGPLFF
TGTGCCAGCAGCTACTCCGGGCCTCTTTTTTTT
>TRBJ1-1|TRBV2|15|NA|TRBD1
CASNRDSIMNTEAFF
TGTGCCAGCAACCGGGACAGTATCATGAACACTGAAGCTTTCTTT
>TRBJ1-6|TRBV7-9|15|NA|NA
CASSLAGRVNSPLHF
TGTGCCAGCAGCCTGGCCGGCAGGGTTAATTCACCCCTCCACTTT
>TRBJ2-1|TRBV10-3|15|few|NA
CAISEKRVSYNEQFF
TGTGCCATCAGTGAGAAAAGGGTTTCCTACAATGAGCAGTTCTTC
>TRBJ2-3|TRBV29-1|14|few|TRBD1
CSAEGDRGLDTQYF
TGCAGCGCTGAGGGGGACAGGGGGCTGGATACGCAGTATTTT
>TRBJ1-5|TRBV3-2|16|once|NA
CASSQGAVEGNQPQHF
TGTGCCAGCAGCCAAGGAGCGGTAGAAGGTAATCAGCCCCAGCATTTT
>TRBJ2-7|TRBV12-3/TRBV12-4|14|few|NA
CASSLARFPQRQYF
TGTGCCAGCAGTTTAGCGCGGTTCCCGCAGCGGCAGTACTTC
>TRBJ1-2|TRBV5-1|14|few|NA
CASSPDREIYGYTF
TGCGCCAGCAGCCCGGACCGAGAGATCTATGGCTACACCTTC
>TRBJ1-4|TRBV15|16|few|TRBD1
CATSRDPATGDAKLFF
TGTGCCACCAGCAGAGATCCTGCGACAGGGGACGCAAAACTGTTTTTT
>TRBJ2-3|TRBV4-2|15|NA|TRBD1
CASSQARGFTDTQYF
TGTGCCAGCAGCCAGGCCAGGGGGTTCACGGATACGCAGTATTTT
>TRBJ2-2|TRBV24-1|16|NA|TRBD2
CATSPTSGGASGELFF
TGTGCCACCAGCCCCACTAGCGGGGGGGCCTCCGGGGAGCTGTTTTTT
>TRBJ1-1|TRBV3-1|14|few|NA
CASSTGSQGTEAFF
TGTGCCAGCAGCACAGGGAGTCAAGGCACTGAAGCTTTCTTT
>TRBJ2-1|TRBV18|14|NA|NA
CASSPMDSFNEQFF
TGTGCCAGCTCACCAATGGACAGCTTCAATGAGCAGTTCTTC
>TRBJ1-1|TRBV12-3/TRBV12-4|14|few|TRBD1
CASSYGQGRTEAFF
TGTGCCAGCAGTTACGGACAGGGCCGGACTGAAGCTTTCTTT
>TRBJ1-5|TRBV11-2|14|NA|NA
CASRSLRGGQPQHF
TGTGCCAGCCGAAGCTTACGGGGGGGTCAGCCCCAGCATTTT
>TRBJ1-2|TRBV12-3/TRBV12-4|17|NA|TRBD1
CASSHRTGGSLDYGYTF
TGTGCCAGCAGCCACCGGACAGGGGGATCGTTGGACTATGGCTACACCTTC
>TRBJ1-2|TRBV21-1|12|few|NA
CASSFGQGRYTF
TGTGCCAGCAGCTTCGGACAGGGTCGTTACACCTTC
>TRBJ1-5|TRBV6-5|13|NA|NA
CASSWDSYQPQHF
TGTGCCAGCAGCTGGGACTCCTATCAGCCCCAGCATTTT
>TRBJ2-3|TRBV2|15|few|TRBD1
CASIWDSILTDTQYF
TGTGCCAGCATTTGGGACAGTATCCTTACAGATACGCAGTATTTT